These 17 T cell receptor beta chains came from one sample sequenced in a study of T cell responses to AZD1222 COVID-19 vaccine. Libraries were prepared by immunoSEQ multiplex PCR; TCRdb keeps only in-frame clonotypes and omits some of them. The sample lists some 120,000 clones; 90% to 95% were seen once. This sample comprised peripheral blood, obtained on day 0 of AZD1222 vaccination. The receptors here all came from an adult in good health.

The V call is TRBV7-9, the J call TRBJ1-1, with 7 bases that match TRBD1. This CDR3 is built from 18 residues. Germline V gene sequence: CDR1 SEHNR, CDR2 FQNEAQ (reference sequence). V lost 3 bases and J lost 1; bases outside the gene matches: 14. Written as DNA, the CDR3 is TGTGCCAGCAGCTTCCTTCCAAGGGGGCTAAGTGGGAACACTGAAGCTTTCTTT. Translating gives CASSFLPRGLSGNTEAFF.

This sequence joins TRBV6-5 and TRBJ2-7; the match to TRBD1 covers 7 bases. This CDR3 region has 13 residues. Germline CDR1 MNHEY, CDR2 SVGAGI. With 7 bases clipped from V and 2 bases from J, the junction kept 5 bases outside the gene matches. CDR3 coding DNA: TGTGCCAGCAATTGGGACAGCACCTACGAGCAGTACTTC. This gives the protein CASNWDSTYEQYF.

The chain carries TRBV3-1 (or the pseudogene TRBV3-2) and TRBJ2-1; 7 nucleotides agree with TRBD2. Germline-derived CDR1 and CDR2 are LGHDT and YNNKEL (reference sequence). The V segment lost 5 bases and the J segment 5 bases; nucleotides outside the gene matches: 9. This CDR3 has 15 residues. CDR3 sequence (DNA): TGTGCCAGCAGCTACAGCGGGACGGATAACAATGAGCAGTTCTTC. Amino acids: CASSYSGTDNNEQFF.

The J gene is TRBJ2-2, the V gene TRBV5-5; D possibly corresponds to TRBD1 (5 bases). The CDR3 length is 14 residues. The V gene lost 4 bases and the J gene lost 1 base, with 8 bases spanning the gap. Germline V gives CDR1 SGHKS, CDR2 YYEKEE (reference sequence). Here the CDR3 reads CASSLQGNTGELFF. CDR3 nucleotides: TGTGCCAGCAGCCTGCAGGGGAACACCGGGGAGCTGTTTTTT.

The chain couples TRBV4-1 to TRBJ2-2, with D uncertain. This CDR3 region has 13 residues. CDR1 is MGHRA and CDR2 is YSYEKL in the germline V gene. Trimming pared 4 bases from V and 6 bases from J, leaving 9 bases between. CDR3 coding DNA: TGCGCCAGCAGCCCGACCGACGCCGGGGAGCTGTTTTTT. Translating gives CASSPTDAGELFF.

The chain has TRBV28 and TRBJ1-2; weak D call: TRBD1 (5 bases). Germline CDR1 is MDHEN and CDR2 is SYDVKM. Trimming took 4 bases from V and 3 from J, leaving 18 bases between them. The CDR3 totals 16 residues. The CDR3 is CASSWGFQGADYGYTF. CDR3 bases: TGTGCCAGCAGTTGGGGGTTTCAGGGAGCGGACTATGGCTACACCTTC.

The rearrangement uses TRBV27 and TRBJ1-5; unclear D gene. Trimming shortened V by 10 bases and J by 0 bases, and 22 bases separated the two germline ends. Germline V gene sequence: CDR1 MNHEY, CDR2 SMNVEV (reference sequence). This CDR3 region has 17 residues. CDR3 bases: TGTGCCACCAAACTAGGCGGGCGGCGGAATAGCAATCAGCCCCAGCATTTT. It encodes CATKLGGRRNSNQPQHF.

The chain combines TRBV9 with TRBJ2-7; 13 bases fit TRBD2. CDR3 size: 16 residues. V lost 0 bases, J lost 3 bases, and 3 bases stayed unmatched. The V gene's germline CDR1 is SGDLS and CDR2 YYNGEE. CDR3 region: CASSVEGLAGLYEQYF. DNA for the CDR3: TGTGCCAGCAGCGTAGAGGGACTAGCGGGACTCTACGAGCAGTACTTC.

The V gene is TRBV5-6, the J gene TRBJ1-5; D is unresolved. This CDR3 contains 14 residues. With 1 base removed from V and 3 bases from J, the gap between germline ends came to 8 bases. The germline gives CDR1 SGHDT, CDR2 YYEEEE. The CDR3 coding sequence is TGTGCCAGCAGCTTGAATCGACACAATCAGCCCCAGCATTTT. It encodes CASSLNRHNQPQHF.

V gene TRBV7-8 combines with J gene TRBJ2-7; the D is unclear. Germline V gene sequence: CDR1 SGHVS, CDR2 FQNEAQ. The CDR3 consists of 13 residues. V gave up 1 base and J gave up 2 bases, with 6 bases separating them. The CDR3 spells CASSLDSTYEQYF. CDR3 nucleotides: TGTGCCAGCAGCTTAGACAGTACCTACGAGCAGTACTTC.

The chain links TRBV6-5 to TRBJ2-7; the match to TRBD2 covers 11 bases. Germline trimming cut 5 bases from V and 9 bases from J; bases unmatched to any gene: 12. Germline CDR1 reads MNHEY; CDR2 reads SVGAGI. The CDR3 contains 15 residues. CDR3 in DNA: TGTGCCAGCAGTCTACTAGCGGGAGTTCCTACGGGGCAGTACTTC. The encoded protein is CASSLLAGVPTGQYF.

The V gene is TRBV5-6, the J gene TRBJ2-7; TRBD1 agrees at 11 bases. CDR1 and CDR2 from the germline V gene are SGHDT and YYEEEE. V shed 4 bases and J 7 bases; nucleotides not matched to a gene: 7. The CDR3 spans 14 residues. CDR3 DNA sequence: TGTGCCAGCAGCGGGACAGGGGGAAGAGGTGAGCAGTACTTC. Amino acid sequence: CASSGTGGRGEQYF.

This clone occurred once. This chain links TRBV11-2 with TRBJ2-7; D could derive from TRBD1 or TRBD2 (5 bases each). Trimming shortened V by 5 bases and J by 2 bases, and 13 bases separated the two germline ends. Germline loops: CDR1 SGHAT, CDR2 FQNNGV. The CDR3 loop spans 14 amino acids. This chain's CDR3 is CASSETWDPYEQYF. DNA for the CDR3: TGTGCCAGCAGCGAGACGTGGGACCCCTACGAGCAGTACTTC.

The rearrangement links TRBV27 to TRBJ1-3; D is undetermined. Between the trimmed V and J ends, which lost 2 bases and 4 bases, there was a span of 12 bases. CDR1 is MNHEY and CDR2 is SMNVEV in the germline V gene (reference sequence). The CDR3 covers 15 residues. The CDR3 protein is CASSLGPEVGNTIYF. The CDR3 DNA reads as TGTGCCAGCAGTTTAGGTCCCGAAGTAGGAAACACCATATATTTT.

The chain has TRBV27 and TRBJ1-4; unclear D gene. The CDR3 has 14 residues. The germline V gene encodes CDR1 MNHEY and CDR2 SMNVEV (reference sequence). The V end was cut by 6 bases, the J end by 1 base, with 9 bases between. In nucleotides, the CDR3 is TGTGCCAGCAGCGTCACTCGAACTAATGAAAAACTGTTTTTT. Its protein product is CASSVTRTNEKLFF. The entire variable domain, with the rest obtained from reference TRBV27 and TRBJ1-4, is as follows: EAQVTQNPRYLITVTGKKLTVTCSQNMNHEYMSWYRQDPGLGLRQIYYSMNVEVTDKGDVPEGYKVSRKEKRNFPLILESPSPNQTSLYFCASSVTRTNEKLFFGSGTQLSVL.

The chain has TRBV5-4 and TRBJ2-7, with TRBD2 as a possible D gene (5 bases). This CDR3 has 13 residues. Germline lookup yields CDR1 SGHNT and CDR2 YYREEE (reference sequence). V was trimmed by 5 bases and J by 2 bases, leaving 11 bases between them. In nucleotides, the CDR3 is TGTGCCAGCAGTACCCGGGGAGCCTACGAGCAGTACTTC. This codes for CASSTRGAYEQYF.

This clone appeared a single time. The chain has TRBV7-3 and TRBJ1-4; unclear D gene. In germline, CDR1 is SGHTA, CDR2 FQGTGA. The germline V and J ends were trimmed by 1 base and 6 bases, with 6 bases remaining between them. CDR3 size: 13 residues. The CDR3 DNA reads TGTGCCAGCAGCTTAAGCCGGGATGAAAAACTGTTTTTT. It codes for CASSLSRDEKLFF.